These T cell receptor beta chains were read from a single sample in a study of blood T cell repertoires in COVID-19. Sequencing used immunoSEQ multiplex PCR; TCRdb keeps in-frame clones, though not all of them. Of approximately 89,000 clones in the sample, 80% were seen once. Material for sequencing was peripheral blood. The receptors shown here come from a woman older than 75 with acute or convalescent COVID-19. The CDR3 runs from the conserved cysteine through the conserved F or W. Fields, in order: clone size, V gene, D gene, J gene, CDR3 protein, CDR3 DNA. D genes are given only for firm matches. Clone size appears in some rows only: once, few, many, or a class for an expanded clone.

few	TRBV30	TRBD2	TRBJ2-7	CAWAQLAGAYEQYF	TGTGCCTGGGCCCAACTAGCGGGGGCCTACGAGCAGTACTTC
.	TRBV3-1/TRBV3-2	.	TRBJ1-3	CASSQAGGNTIYF	TGTGCCAGCAGCCAAGCGGGGGGAAACACCATATATTTT
few	TRBV18	TRBD1	TRBJ1-2	CASSNTGGGGYTF	TGTGCCAGCTCAAACACAGGGGGCGGTGGCTACACCTTC
.	TRBV6-1	.	TRBJ2-7	CASSDKYEQYF	TGTGCCAGCAGTGACAAATACGAGCAGTACTTC
once	TRBV9	.	TRBJ1-2	CASSVGRVSYGYTF	TGTGCCAGCAGCGTAGGCAGGGTGAGCTATGGCTACACCTTC
.	TRBV5-1	.	TRBJ1-1	CASRPDTMNTEAFF	TGCGCCAGCAGACCTGACACCATGAACACTGAAGCTTTCTTT
.	TRBV7-2	TRBD1	TRBJ1-5	CASSSRTGQNQPQHF	TGTGCCAGCAGCTCGCGGACAGGGCAGAATCAGCCCCAGCATTTT
.	TRBV30	.	TRBJ1-5	CAWSRGGLAGQPQHF	TGTGCCTGGAGCCGGGGGGGGCTCGCAGGTCAGCCCCAGCATTTT
.	TRBV5-1	TRBD2	TRBJ2-1	CASSLGTSGGTYNEQFF	TGCGCCAGCAGCTTGGGGACTAGCGGGGGAACCTACAATGAGCAGTTCTTC
.	TRBV29-1	.	TRBJ1-2	CSALSPQGDYGYTF	TGCAGCGCCTTATCTCCCCAGGGTGATTATGGCTACACCTTC
.	TRBV6-5	.	TRBJ2-1	CASVPLADYNEQFF	TGTGCCAGCGTCCCACTAGCTGACTACAATGAGCAGTTCTTC
.	TRBV18	.	TRBJ1-5	CASSPGQGLSNQPQHF	TGTGCCAGCTCACCAGGGCAGGGGTTGAGCAATCAGCCCCAGCATTTT
.	TRBV4-1	TRBD1	TRBJ1-5	CASSHPGQGVNQPQHF	TGCGCCAGCAGCCACCCGGGACAGGGAGTAAATCAGCCCCAGCATTTT
.	TRBV5-6	TRBD2	TRBJ2-3	CASSLPSLAGDPTDTQYF	TGTGCCAGCAGCTTGCCATCTTTAGCGGGAGACCCCACAGATACGCAGTATTTT
once	TRBV18	.	TRBJ2-7	CASSPDILQGEQYF	TGTGCCAGCTCCCCGGACATACTCCAAGGCGAGCAGTACTTC
.	TRBV27	.	TRBJ2-7	CASSLGQIYEQYF	TGTGCCAGCAGTTTAGGACAGATTTACGAGCAGTACTTC
.	TRBV5-4	.	TRBJ2-1	CASSSGTERNNEQFF	TGTGCCAGCAGCTCGGGGACTGAGCGGAACAATGAGCAGTTCTTC
.	TRBV18	.	TRBJ2-1	CASSSGDEQFF	TGTGCCAGCTCATCGGGGGATGAGCAGTTCTTC
.	TRBV7-2	.	TRBJ2-2	CASSPSFSGNGELFF	TGTGCCAGCAGCCCCAGTTTTTCGGGTAACGGGGAGCTGTTTTTT
.	TRBV6-1	TRBD1	TRBJ2-7	CASSDGQGVYEQYF	TGTGCCAGCAGTGATGGACAGGGTGTGTACGAGCAGTACTTC
few	TRBV6-5	.	TRBJ1-2	CASSPSRVYGYTF	TGTGCCAGCAGCCCAAGCCGGGTCTATGGCTACACCTTC
.	TRBV29-1	TRBD2	TRBJ2-1	CSVETSGSYNEQFF	TGCAGCGTTGAGACTAGCGGCTCCTACAATGAGCAGTTCTTC
few	TRBV11-3	TRBD2	TRBJ2-1	CASSHLAGAYNEQFF	TGTGCCAGCAGCCACTTAGCGGGAGCCTACAATGAGCAGTTCTTC
.	TRBV5-1	.	TRBJ1-2	CASSPKRGTPDSTKYGYTF	TGCGCCAGCAGCCCGAAAAGGGGGACCCCGGACAGTACTAAGTATGGCTACACCTTC
.	TRBV6-1	TRBD2	TRBJ2-1	CASSELAGNYNEQFF	TGTGCCAGCAGTGAACTAGCGGGGAACTACAATGAGCAGTTCTTC
.	TRBV18	TRBD1	TRBJ2-1	CASLPDRGRDNEQFF	TGTGCCAGCCTACCCGACAGGGGGCGCGACAATGAGCAGTTCTTC
few	TRBV6-4	.	TRBJ2-2	CASSVQRNTGELFF	TGTGCCAGCAGTGTGCAGCGGAACACCGGGGAGCTGTTTTTT
.	TRBV2	TRBD1	TRBJ1-5	CASSVQGIGNQPQHF	TGTGCCAGCAGTGTACAGGGGATTGGCAATCAGCCCCAGCATTTT
.	TRBV6-2/TRBV6-3	.	TRBJ1-2	CASSYRPGLYGYTF	TGTGCCAGCAGTTACCGCCCGGGACTCTATGGCTACACCTTC
.	TRBV5-4	TRBD2	TRBJ2-5	CASSLGTSDSETQYF	TGTGCCAGCAGCTTGGGAACTAGCGATTCGGAGACCCAGTACTTC
.	TRBV27	.	TRBJ2-3	CASSQGTDTQYF	TGTGCCAGCAGTCAGGGCACAGATACGCAGTATTTT
.	TRBV7-2	TRBD2	TRBJ2-2	CASSLRLAANTGELFF	TGTGCCAGCAGCTTACGGCTAGCGGCGAACACCGGGGAGCTGTTTTTT
once	TRBV5-1	.	TRBJ2-2	CASSLEQPNTGELFF	TGCGCCAGCAGCTTGGAACAGCCGAACACCGGGGAGCTGTTTTTT
.	TRBV5-1	TRBD2	TRBJ2-1	CASSYLAGGTNEQFF	TGCGCCAGCAGTTATCTAGCGGGGGGGACCAATGAGCAGTTCTTC
.	TRBV7-2	.	TRBJ1-2	CASSSGTRGYGYTF	TGTGCCAGCAGCTCCGGGACACGAGGCTATGGCTACACCTTC
.	TRBV7-2	.	TRBJ2-1	CASSYAGANEQFF	TGTGCCAGCAGCTACGCAGGGGCGAATGAGCAGTTCTTC
.	TRBV5-5	TRBD1	TRBJ1-2	CASTYWDSLYGYTF	TGTGCCAGCACCTACTGGGACAGTCTTTATGGCTACACCTTC
few	TRBV19	TRBD2	TRBJ2-5	CASRLAGGQETQYF	TGTGCCAGCCGACTAGCGGGGGGACAAGAGACCCAGTACTTC
.	TRBV5-1	.	TRBJ1-2	CASSLGAGPYGYTF	TGCGCCAGCAGCTTGGGTGCGGGACCCTATGGCTACACCTTC
.	TRBV2	TRBD2	TRBJ2-6	CASTGGAFSGANVLTF	TGTGCCAGCACGGGAGGAGCCTTCTCTGGGGCCAACGTCCTGACTTTC
.	TRBV2	.	TRBJ1-6	CASSEYGDPSYNSPLHF	TGTGCCAGCAGTGAATACGGAGATCCCTCGTATAATTCACCCCTCCACTTT
.	TRBV10-3	TRBD2	TRBJ2-2	CAISDGLEAPTGELFF	TGTGCCATCAGTGACGGACTAGAGGCACCCACCGGGGAGCTGTTTTTT
.	TRBV18	.	TRBJ1-3	CASSSAAGFSGNTIYF	TGTGCCAGCTCATCCGCAGCCGGGTTCTCTGGAAACACCATATATTTT
.	TRBV3-1/TRBV3-2	TRBD1	TRBJ1-6	CASSHTGTGDYNSPLHF	TGTGCCAGCAGCCACACCGGGACAGGCGACTATAATTCACCCCTCCACTTT
once	TRBV5-1	.	TRBJ2-5	CASSLEGLAGAQYF	TGCGCCAGCAGCTTGGAGGGCCTAGCCGGCGCCCAGTACTTC